Listed here are 25 T cell receptor beta chains from one sample, sequenced in a study of blood T cell repertoires in COVID-19. Sequencing was performed with immunoSEQ multiplex PCR; in TCRdb, only in-frame clones are kept and a portion is missing. The table lists fewer than 200,000 clones, 80% to 90% of them singletons. The sequencing sample was made of peripheral blood. Receptor source: a man aged 35-49 years who had recovered from COVID-19.

The chain links TRBV7-2 to TRBJ2-1, with 10 bases that match TRBD2. Germline V gene data show CDR1 as SGHTA and CDR2 as FQGNSA. The CDR3 runs to 14 residues. With V trimmed by 1 base and J by 10 bases, 4 bases remained unmatched. In nucleotides, the CDR3 is TGTGCCAGCAGCTTAGAGAGGACTAGCGGCGAGCAGTTCTTC. Its translation is CASSLERTSGEQFF.

The rearrangement links TRBV10-3 to TRBJ2-1; D is unclear. Per the germline V gene, CDR1 is ENHRY and CDR2 is SYGVKD. V was shortened by 2 bases and J by 9 bases, with 14 bases between the two germline ends. CDR3 length equals 14 residues. Here the CDR3 reads CAISENSALGEQFF. The CDR3 DNA follows: TGTGCCATCAGTGAGAACAGTGCTTTGGGTGAGCAGTTCTTC.

DNA for the CDR3: TGTGCCAGTAGTCTTGGCAGGGGGGCCTGGCCCCAGCATTTT. This sequence encodes CASSLGRGAWPQHF. The chain links TRBV19 to TRBJ1-5, with 7 bases lining up with TRBD1. The length of the CDR3 is 14 residues. With 5 bases clipped from V and 9 bases from J, the junction kept 10 bases outside the gene matches. Looked up from germline, CDR1 is LNHDA and CDR2 is SQIVND (reference sequence). The entire variable domain, with the rest obtained from reference TRBV19 and TRBJ1-5, is as follows: DGGITQSPKYLFRKEGQNVTLSCEQNLNHDAMYWYRQDPGQGLRLIYYSQIVNDFQKGDIAEGYSVSREKKESFPLTVTSAQKNPTAFYLCASSLGRGAWPQHFGDGTRLSIL.

The chain employs TRBV27 and TRBJ2-7; 8 bases align to TRBD1. This CDR3 region has 12 residues. The germline gives CDR1 MNHEY, CDR2 SMNVEV (reference sequence). V was clipped by 8 bases and J by 2 bases; unmatched bases: 2. In nucleotides, the CDR3 is TGTGCCAGCCAACAGGGGGCCTACGAGCAGTACTTC. Protein product: CASQQGAYEQYF.

This chain joins TRBV2 and TRBJ1-3; D is undetermined. V shed 7 bases and J shed 1 base, with 17 bases lying between them. This CDR3 is 16 amino acids long. The germline V gene encodes CDR1 SNHLY and CDR2 FYNNEI. The CDR3 region has the DNA TGTGCCAGCAACCTCCTACCCCTCCGTTCTGGAAACACCATATATTTT. As protein: CASNLLPLRSGNTIYF.

This clone was picked up a small number of times. V usage is TRBV3-1 (or the pseudogene TRBV3-2) and J usage is TRBJ1-1; 7 nucleotides align to TRBD1. CDR1 LGHDT and CDR2 YNNKEL come from the germline V gene (reference sequence). Trimming at V came to 4 bases and at J to 5 bases, leaving 1 base not matched to a gene. The CDR3 consists of 12 residues. The CDR3 DNA reads TGTGCCAGCAGCCCAGGGGGGACTGAAGCTTTCTTT. As protein: CASSPGGTEAFF.

The genes are TRBV10-3 and TRBJ1-2, with D possibly being TRBD1 (6 bases). V dropped 6 bases and J dropped 2 bases, with 19 bases sitting between them. Germline-derived CDR1 and CDR2 are ENHRY and SYGVKD. The CDR3 contains 16 residues. The CDR3 nucleotides are TGTGCCATCAGGGATACAGGGCCGTCGACAAACTATGGCTACACCTTC. Translation gives CAIRDTGPSTNYGYTF.

The chain has TRBV7-9 and TRBJ2-5; D is possibly TRBD2 (5 bases). The CDR3 spans 13 residues. Trimming pared 1 base from V and 7 bases from J, leaving 10 bases between. Germline lookup yields CDR1 SEHNR and CDR2 FQNEAQ (reference sequence). CDR3 nucleotides: TGTGCCAGCAGCTTAGACGGGGTTGGGACCCAGTACTTC. Amino acid sequence: CASSLDGVGTQYF.

This clone was recorded many times. The V and J genes are TRBV28 and TRBJ2-1; TRBD1 agrees at 7 bases. Germline trimming cut 6 bases from V and 15 bases from J; bases unmatched to any gene: 8. Germline lookup yields CDR1 MDHEN and CDR2 SYDVKM. The CDR3 extends over 11 amino acids. The chain's CDR3 is CASSNRGAVFF. CDR3 bases: TGTGCCAGCAGCAACAGGGGCGCCGTGTTCTTC.

The rearrangement uses TRBV15 and TRBJ2-3; 10 bases are a match to TRBD1. CDR1 is LNHNV and CDR2 is YYDKDF in the germline V gene (reference sequence). Unmatched junction bases numbered 4, after V lost 0 bases and J lost 4 bases. CDR3 length: 16 amino acids. CDR3 in amino acids: CATSRDRQGASDTQYF. CDR3 nucleotides: TGTGCCACCAGCAGAGATCGACAGGGGGCGTCAGATACGCAGTATTTT.

V gene TRBV20-1 combines with J gene TRBJ2-7, with 8 positions matching TRBD1. Germline loops: CDR1 DFQATT, CDR2 SNEGSKA (reference sequence). CDR3 size: 13 residues. V lost 3 bases, J lost 5 bases, and 6 bases stayed unmatched. CDR3 in amino acids: CSASGQGNDEQYF. The CDR3 DNA is TGCAGTGCTAGTGGACAGGGAAACGACGAGCAGTACTTC.

In this sample, this clone turned up a few times. The chain joins TRBV19 to TRBJ2-3; D gene uncertain. The germline gives CDR1 LNHDA, CDR2 SQIVND (reference sequence). This CDR3 spans 14 amino acids. V lost 7 bases, J lost 0 bases, and 11 bases lay in between. The CDR3 region has the DNA TGTGCCAGTAAGAAAGCAAGTAGCACAGATACGCAGTATTTT. Protein sequence: CASKKASSTDTQYF.

The V call is TRBV9, the J call TRBJ2-1; 11 nucleotides agree with TRBD2. CDR3 size: 15 residues. CDR1 and CDR2 (germline): SGDLS, YYNGEE. V trimming: 3 bases; J trimming: 7 bases; junction bases outside the gene matches: 6. In DNA form, the CDR3 reads TGTGCCAGCAGCGCTGGGACTAGCGGAGAAAATGAGCAGTTCTTC. Translation: CASSAGTSGENEQFF.

This chain uses TRBV3-1 (or the pseudogene TRBV3-2) with TRBJ2-5; 9 bases agree with TRBD2. From germline, CDR1 is LGHDT and CDR2 YNNKEL (reference sequence). This CDR3 contains 14 residues. The junction had 4 bases not matched to a gene; V was cut back by 3 bases and J by 5 bases. The CDR3 region is CASSQFSGSETQYF. CDR3 nucleotide sequence: TGTGCCAGCAGCCAGTTTAGCGGGAGTGAGACCCAGTACTTC.

This clone was seen once. This chain connects TRBV19 to TRBJ2-1; D possibly corresponds to TRBD2 (6 bases). From germline, CDR1 is LNHDA and CDR2 SQIVND (reference sequence). Deletions cut 6 bases from V and 9 bases from J, with 12 bases between. The length of the CDR3 is 12 residues. CDR3 bases: TGTGCCAGTAGCCCTAGGGGAGGTGAGCAGTTCTTC. Amino acid sequence: CASSPRGGEQFF.

There are a few counts of this clone. This rearrangement joins TRBV2 to TRBJ1-3; no clear D gene. V was pared by 3 bases and J by 0 bases, with 9 bases between. From germline, CDR1 is SNHLY and CDR2 FYNNEI. This CDR3 region has 15 residues. CDR3 region: CASSDGQYSGNTIYF. The CDR3 region has the DNA TGTGCCAGCAGTGATGGCCAATACTCTGGAAACACCATATATTTT. The full variable domain, rest sourced from reference TRBV2 and TRBJ1-3, is EPEVTQTPSHQVTQMGQEVILRCVPISNHLYFYWYRQILGQKVEFLVSFYNNEISEKSEIFDDQFSVERPDGSNFTLKIRSTKLEDSAMYFCASSDGQYSGNTIYFGEGSWLTVV.

V is TRBV5-5 and J is TRBJ2-3, with 9 bases identical to TRBD1. Germline CDR1 and CDR2: SGHKS and YYEKEE (reference sequence). V trimming: 4 bases; J trimming: 0 bases; junction bases outside the gene matches: 3. The CDR3 covers 15 residues. CDR3 loop: CASSTGQGSTDTQYF. In nucleotides, the CDR3 is TGTGCCAGCAGCACGGGACAGGGTAGCACAGATACGCAGTATTTT.

The chain uses TRBV7-3 and TRBJ2-6, with 7 bases matching TRBD2. CDR1 is SGHTA, CDR2 FQGTGA, per germline. V trimming: 5 bases; J trimming: 0 bases; junction bases outside the gene matches: 1. This CDR3 is built from 15 residues. CDR3 amino acids: CASSPGGSGANVLTF. The CDR3 nucleotides are TGTGCCAGCAGCCCGGGGGGCTCTGGGGCCAACGTCCTGACTTTC.

This clone was seen only once. J is TRBJ1-1 and V is TRBV6-6, with 7 bases fitting TRBD1. The CDR3 length is 13 residues. Germline lookup yields CDR1 MNHNY and CDR2 SVGAGI (reference sequence). V was clipped by 10 bases and J by 2 bases; unmatched bases: 7. The CDR3 region has the DNA TGTGCCACTCTGACAGGGTTAAACACTGAAGCTTTCTTT. Its translation: CATLTGLNTEAFF.

This clone has just a few counts. The gene calls are TRBV6-5 and TRBJ2-5, with a tentative D call TRBD1 (5 bases). The germline gives CDR1 MNHEY, CDR2 SVGAGI. The ends were cut back, 2 bases at V and 2 bases at J, with 6 bases in the middle. This CDR3 is built from 13 residues. CDR3 region: CASSYNRQETQYF. The CDR3, as DNA: TGTGCCAGCAGTTACAACAGGCAAGAGACCCAGTACTTC.

This chain links TRBV7-9 with TRBJ1-4; no clear D. Germline CDR1 is SEHNR and CDR2 is FQNEAQ (reference sequence). The V and J ends lost 0 bases and 14 bases respectively, with 10 bases between them. CDR3 length: 12 amino acids. The CDR3 nucleotides read TGTGCCAGCAGCTTAGCCCAAGGACTGCTGTTTTTT. Its protein is CASSLAQGLLFF. Drawing the rest from reference TRBV7-9 and TRBJ1-4, the complete variable domain is DTGVSQNPRHKITKRGQNVTFRCDPISEHNRLYWYRQTLGQGPEFLTYFQNEAQLEKSRLLSDRFSAERPKGSFSTLEIQRTEQGDSAMYLCASSLAQGLLFFGSGTQLSVL.

The CDR3 protein is CASSLSVTNEQYF. The CDR3, as DNA: TGTGCCAGCAGTTTATCGGTGACTAACGAGCAGTACTTC. This chain connects TRBV27 to TRBJ2-7, with D possibly matching TRBD2 (5 bases). Between the trimmed V and J ends, which lost 0 bases and 5 bases, there was a span of 8 bases. The CDR3 is made up of 13 amino acids. The germline V gene has CDR1 MNHEY and CDR2 SMNVEV (reference sequence).

The chain couples TRBV27 to TRBJ2-1, with D perhaps matching TRBD2 (5 bases). V was clipped by 5 bases and J by 5 bases, with 19 bases between them. The CDR3 extends over 16 amino acids. Germline V CDR1 and CDR2: MNHEY, SMNVEV (reference sequence). CDR3 loop: CASSDPRAVGNNEQFF. In DNA form, the CDR3 reads TGTGCCAGCAGTGACCCCCGAGCGGTAGGCAACAATGAGCAGTTCTTC.

DNA for the CDR3: TGTGCCAGTAGTATAACACAGGCAAGTTACACTGAAGCTTTCTTT. This codes for CASSITQASYTEAFF. The rearrangement uses TRBV19 and TRBJ1-1, with D possibly matching TRBD1 (5 bases). Germline-derived CDR1 and CDR2 are LNHDA and SQIVND (reference sequence). The CDR3 runs to 15 residues. V was cut by 2 bases and J by 3 bases, with 13 bases left in between.

Written as DNA, the CDR3 is TGTGCCAGCAGTGCCCCTAGGTGGCCGGATACGCAGTATTTT. Encoded protein: CASSAPRWPDTQYF. The chain carries TRBV25-1 and TRBJ2-3; no definite D call. There are 14 residues in the CDR3. V lost 4 bases to trimming and J lost 6 bases, with 14 bases between them. Germline CDR1 and CDR2: MGHDK and SYGVNS.